The 13 T cell receptor beta chains in this list originate from one sample, sequenced in a study of CXCR3-negative and CXCR3-positive naive CD8 T cells. Through 5' RACE with UMI labels, the TRB cDNA libraries were prepared. TCRdb re-called the 5' RACE reads and gives one entry per CDR3 protein, without DNA. This table holds about 130,000 distinct CDR3 sequences. The material sequenced was naive CXCR3- CD8+ T cells from blood. Specified subset: CD45RO-CCR7+CD27+CD95- naive CD8+ T cells lacking CXCR3 (TNR3-). Receptors were obtained from a human donor in good health. Some clones in this sample may be carry-over from other donors' samples.

The genes are TRBV27 and TRBJ1-5. The CDR3 contains 15 residues. CDR1 is MNHEY, CDR2 SMNVEV, per germline (reference sequence). CDR3 amino acids: CASSRGSKGNQPQHF.

J is TRBJ2-7 and V is TRBV7-3; the D gene TCRdb calls, TRBD2, cannot be checked with no DNA. The germline V gene encodes CDR1 SGHTA and CDR2 FQGTGA. The CDR3 totals 15 residues. The CDR3 reads CASSPRLAGLFEQYF.

The chain employs TRBV2 and TRBJ2-3; the D call from TCRdb, TRBD2, cannot be confirmed without DNA. Germline V gene data show CDR1 as SNHLY and CDR2 as FYNNEI. There are 15 residues in the CDR3. The CDR3 loop reads CASRASIRSTDTQYF.

The chain uses TRBV7-8 and TRBJ2-7; TCRdb indicates TRBD1, and absent DNA this call remains unverified. This CDR3 is built from 17 residues. From germline, CDR1 is SGHVS and CDR2 FQNEAQ. This chain's CDR3 is CASSLAGGMSILYEQYF.

This chain links TRBV19 with TRBJ2-2; the D call from TCRdb, TRBD1, cannot be confirmed without DNA. CDR1 is LNHDA and CDR2 is SQIVND in the germline V gene (reference sequence). The CDR3 runs to 17 residues. This CDR3 reads CASSAQVTNANTGELFF.

The J gene is TRBJ2-1, the V gene TRBV6-2 or TRBV6-3; as DNA is missing, the TRBD2 call by TCRdb cannot be tested. This CDR3 contains 17 residues. CDR1 is MNHEY and CDR2 is SVGEGT in the germline V gene. The CDR3 loop is CASSPPGLGPYYNEQFF.

The CDR3 loop is CASSLIVVGAGYNEQFF. The chain recombines TRBV28 with TRBJ2-1; TCRdb returns TRBD1, unconfirmable since there is no DNA. The CDR3 has 17 residues. Germline V gives CDR1 MDHEN, CDR2 SYDVKM.

The chain couples TRBV20-1 to TRBJ1-1; the D call from TCRdb, TRBD1, cannot be confirmed without DNA. The CDR3 sequence is 13 residues long. Germline V CDR1 and CDR2: DFQATT, SNEGSKA (reference sequence). The CDR3 is CSAIWGRDTEAFF.

This chain connects TRBV9 to TRBJ2-2. The CDR3 runs 12 residues. Looked up from germline, CDR1 is SGDLS and CDR2 is YYNGEE. CDR3 residues: CASSTSTGELFF.

The chain couples TRBV10-3 to TRBJ1-5. The CDR3 totals 12 residues. Germline CDR1 and CDR2: ENHRY and SYGVKD. This chain's CDR3 is CAISEPNQPQHF.

The chain uses TRBV20-1 and TRBJ2-7; the TCRdb call, TRBD1, lacks DNA for checking. Germline V CDR1 and CDR2: DFQATT, SNEGSKA (reference sequence). This CDR3 has 13 amino acids. The CDR3 sequence: CSARQRQSYEQYF.

This rearrangement joins TRBV15 to TRBJ1-2. CDR1 is LNHNV and CDR2 is YYDKDF in the germline V gene (reference sequence). This CDR3 comprises 16 residues. This CDR3 reads CATSRRTGEGPYGYTF. The variable domain in full, completed from reference TRBV15 and TRBJ1-2, reads DAMVIQNPRYQVTQFGKPVTLSCSQTLNHNVMYWYQQKSSQAPKLLFHYYDKDFNNEADTPDNFQSRRPNTSFCFLDIRSPGLGDTAMYLCATSRRTGEGPYGYTFGSGTRLTVV.

This chain uses TRBV28 with TRBJ2-7; the TCRdb D gene call, TRBD1, has no DNA to confirm it. This CDR3 region has 14 residues. Germline CDR1 and CDR2: MDHEN and SYDVKM. The CDR3 reads CASSFGQGFDEQYF.